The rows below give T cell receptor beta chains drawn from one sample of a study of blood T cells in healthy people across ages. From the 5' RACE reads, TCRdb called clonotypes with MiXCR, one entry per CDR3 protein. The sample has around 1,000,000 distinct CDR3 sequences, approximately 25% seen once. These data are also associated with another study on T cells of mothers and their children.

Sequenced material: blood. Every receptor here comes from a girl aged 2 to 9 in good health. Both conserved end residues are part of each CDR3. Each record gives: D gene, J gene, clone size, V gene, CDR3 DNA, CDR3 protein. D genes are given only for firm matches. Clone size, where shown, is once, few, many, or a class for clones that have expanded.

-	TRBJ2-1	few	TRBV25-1	TGTGCCAGCAGTGGGGAGTTCGGCAATGAGCAGTTCTTC	CASSGEFGNEQFF
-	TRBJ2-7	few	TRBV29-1	TGCAGCGTTGCATGGGAGGCGTATCCCTACGAGCAGTACTTC	CSVAWEAYPYEQYF
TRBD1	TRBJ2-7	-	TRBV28	TGTGCCTGCAGTCGGACAGGGCGGGAGCAGTACTTC	CACSRTGREQYF
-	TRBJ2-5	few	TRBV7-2	TGTGCCAGCAGCGTCCGGGTTCAAGAGACCCAGTACTTC	CASSVRVQETQYF
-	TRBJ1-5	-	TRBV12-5	TGTGCTAGTGGTTTGGGACAGGTCGATCAGCCCCAGCATTTT	CASGLGQVDQPQHF
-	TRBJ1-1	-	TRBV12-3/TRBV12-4	TGTGCCAGCAGTTTTTTTGCGGGGGGGCAGAACACTGAAGCTTTCTTT	CASSFFAGGQNTEAFF
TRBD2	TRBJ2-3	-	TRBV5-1	TGCGCCAGCAGCTTGGCCTTCCGCGGGAGGGCGGGAGATACGCAGTATTTT	CASSLAFRGRAGDTQYF
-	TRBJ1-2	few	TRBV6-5	TGTGCCAGCAGCCGTTCGCCGAGGAGGTCGGGTGGCTACACCTTC	CASSRSPRRSGGYTF
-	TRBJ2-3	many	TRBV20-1	TGCAGTGCTAGAGATTCCGGGTCTAACACAGATACGCAGTATTTT	CSARDSGSNTDTQYF
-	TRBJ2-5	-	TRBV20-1	TGCAGTGCTAGGGCGGAGCGGACCCAGTACTTC	CSARAERTQYF
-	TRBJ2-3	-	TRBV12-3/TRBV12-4	TGTGCCAGCAGTTCTACGTCCCGGGGTGGAGATACGCAGTATTTT	CASSSTSRGGDTQYF
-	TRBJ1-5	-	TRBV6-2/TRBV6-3	TGTGCCAGCAGTCCGCGTACAGGCTGGGGCAATCAGCCCCAGCATTTT	CASSPRTGWGNQPQHF
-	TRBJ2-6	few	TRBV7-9	TGTGCCAGCAACCTGGGGGCTGGGGCCAACGTCCTGACTTTC	CASNLGAGANVLTF
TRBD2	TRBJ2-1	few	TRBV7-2	TGTGCCAGCAGCTCCCGCGGGGGGCCCTCCTACAATGGGCAGTTCTTC	CASSSRGGPSYNGQFF
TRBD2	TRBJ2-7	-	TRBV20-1	TGCAGTGCTGCCGGGACTAGCGGAACTTACGAGCAGTACTTC	CSAAGTSGTYEQYF
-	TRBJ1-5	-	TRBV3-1	TGTGCCAGCAGCCAAGGATCTCTGACGAGCAATCAGCCCCAGCATTTT	CASSQGSLTSNQPQHF
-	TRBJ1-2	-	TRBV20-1	TGCAGTGCCTTTGACCGGGGTGAAGGCTATGGCTACACCTTC	CSAFDRGEGYGYTF
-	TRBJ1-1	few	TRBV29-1	TGCAGCGTAGTTTCAGGTTCCTACACTGAAGCTTTCTTT	CSVVSGSYTEAFF
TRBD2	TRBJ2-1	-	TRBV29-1	TGCAGCGTTCGACTAGCGTCCGGAAGGGAGCAGTTCTTC	CSVRLASGREQFF
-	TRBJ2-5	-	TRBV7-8	TGTGCCAGCATCCTAGACAGACCAGAAGAGACCCAGTACTTC	CASILDRPEETQYF
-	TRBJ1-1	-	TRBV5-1	TGCGCCAGCAGCTCCTCCTCAGGGTCGGGAACTGAAGCTTTCTTT	CASSSSSGSGTEAFF
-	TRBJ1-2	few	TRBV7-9	TGTGCCAGCACCGACCCAAGAACAGGGAGCAACTATGGCTACACCTTC	CASTDPRTGSNYGYTF
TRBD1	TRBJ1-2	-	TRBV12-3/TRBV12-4	TGTGCCAGCAGCACAATTCCGGGACAGGGGAGTTTC	CASSTIPGQGSF
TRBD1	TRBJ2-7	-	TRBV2	TGTGCCAGCAGTGTTCGCAGGGGGTCCTACGAGCAGTACTTC	CASSVRRGSYEQYF
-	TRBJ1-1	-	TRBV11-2	TGTGCCAGCAGCTTAGAGGCGGTTGGGAACACTGAAGCTTTCTTT	CASSLEAVGNTEAFF
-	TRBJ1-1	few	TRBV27	TGTGCCAGCAGTTCGTACAGGGTGACCACTGAAGCTTTCTTT	CASSSYRVTTEAFF
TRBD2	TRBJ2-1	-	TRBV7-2	TGTGCCAGCAGCTTACCGGGGACTAACTCGGCGGGCTCCTACAATGAGCAGTTCTTC	CASSLPGTNSAGSYNEQFF
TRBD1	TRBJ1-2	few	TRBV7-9	TGTGCCAGCAGCTCGATGACAGGGGGCGATACTGGCTACACCTTC	CASSSMTGGDTGYTF
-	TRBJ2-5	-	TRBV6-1	TGTGCCAGCGGCCGTCCAGACCAAGAGACCCAGTACTTC	CASGRPDQETQYF
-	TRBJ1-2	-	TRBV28	TGTGCCAGCAGTTTTAGGAGCTATGGCTACACCTTC	CASSFRSYGYTF
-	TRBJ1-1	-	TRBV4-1	TGCGCCAGCAGCCAACCAGCGGGGGGAAAGGCTGAAGCTTTCTTT	CASSQPAGGKAEAFF
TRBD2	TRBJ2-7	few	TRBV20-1	TGCAGTGCTAACGCGGGGGGTGGTCAGTACTTC	CSANAGGGQYF
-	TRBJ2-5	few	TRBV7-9	TGTGCCAGCAGCCGGACACTCTTGGAGGAGACCCAGTACTTC	CASSRTLLEETQYF
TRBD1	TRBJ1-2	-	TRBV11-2	TGTGCCAGCAGCCCTTCAGGGACAGGGAATGGCTACACCTTC	CASSPSGTGNGYTF
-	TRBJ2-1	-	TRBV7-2	TGTGCCAGCAGCTTAGCTCGGCGTGAGCAGTTCTTC	CASSLARREQFF
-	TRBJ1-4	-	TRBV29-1	TGCAGCGTTGAAGATGGGTGGGATGAAAAACTGTTTTTT	CSVEDGWDEKLFF
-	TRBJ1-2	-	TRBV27	TGTGCCAGCAGTTTAATGGGGTTTGGGGGCTACACCTTC	CASSLMGFGGYTF
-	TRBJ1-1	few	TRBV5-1	TGCGCCAGCAGTAAAGTGGTCGTGGGGGCGTCCGACACTGAAGCTTTCTTT	CASSKVVVGASDTEAFF
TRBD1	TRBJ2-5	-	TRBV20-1	TGCAGTGCTAGCGGGACAGGGGTGGCGGAGACCCAGTACTTC	CSASGTGVAETQYF
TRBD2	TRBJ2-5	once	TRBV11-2	TGTGCCAGCAGCTTATGGTCTAGCGGGACCCGAATCCAAGAGACCCAGTACTTC	CASSLWSSGTRIQETQYF
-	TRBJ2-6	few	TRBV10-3	TGTGCCATCGGTAGGACAGTCGAGGTCCCTGGGGCCAACGTCCTGACTTTC	CAIGRTVEVPGANVLTF
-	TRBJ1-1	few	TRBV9	TGTGCCAGCAGCCCCGAAGGGGGGGGAAACACTGAAGCTTTCTTT	CASSPEGGGNTEAFF
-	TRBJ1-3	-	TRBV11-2	TGTGCCAGCAGCTTCATCGAAAACTCTGGAAACACCATATATTTT	CASSFIENSGNTIYF
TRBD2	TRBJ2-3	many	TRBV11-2	TGTGCCAGCAGCTTGGGTAGCGGGAGTACAGATACGCAGTATTTT	CASSLGSGSTDTQYF
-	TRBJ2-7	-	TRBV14	TGTGCCAGCAGCCAAGATACCCGTTACGAGCAGTACTTC	CASSQDTRYEQYF
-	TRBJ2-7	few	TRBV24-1	TGTGCCACCAGTGACAACAGGGTCTACAACGAGCAGTACTTC	CATSDNRVYNEQYF
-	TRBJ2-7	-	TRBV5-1	TGCGCCAGCAGCCGAGGACGCGAACTAGATTCCGCGAACGAGCAGTACTTC	CASSRGRELDSANEQYF
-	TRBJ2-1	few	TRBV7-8	TGTGCCAGCAGCTTATATGACTGGACCACACACAATGAGCAGTTCTTC	CASSLYDWTTHNEQFF
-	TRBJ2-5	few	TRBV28	TGTGCCAGCAGAGAGGACGGGGGAGAGACCCAGTACTTC	CASREDGGETQYF
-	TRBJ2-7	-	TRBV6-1	TGTGCCAGCAGTGGAGGTGCGACAGGCATCGAGCAGTACTTC	CASSGGATGIEQYF
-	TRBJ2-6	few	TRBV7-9	TGTGCCAGCAGCTTCCAGGGGGGATCGGCTGGGGCCAACGTCCTGACTTTC	CASSFQGGSAGANVLTF
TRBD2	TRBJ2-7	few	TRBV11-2	TGTGCCAGCAGCTTAGGCCTAGCGGGAGGGAGCGAGCAGTACTTC	CASSLGLAGGSEQYF
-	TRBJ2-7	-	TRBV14	TGTGCCAGCAGCCAAGTTCCAGGGGAGTACGAGCAGTACTTC	CASSQVPGEYEQYF
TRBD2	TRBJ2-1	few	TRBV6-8	TGTGCCAGCAGTACCGACCCTTGGACTAGCGGGGGAGGATCCTACAATGAGCAGTTCTTC	CASSTDPWTSGGGSYNEQFF
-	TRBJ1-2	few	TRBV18	TGTGCCAGCTCACCGAACAGGGAGAATGGCTACACCTTC	CASSPNRENGYTF
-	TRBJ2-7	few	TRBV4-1	TGCGCCAGCAGCCGGGGATTGGACAGTATATCCTACGAGCAGTACTTC	CASSRGLDSISYEQYF
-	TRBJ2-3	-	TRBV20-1	TGCAGTGCCCACGGGGGTGGGACGGCAGATACGCAGTATTTT	CSAHGGGTADTQYF
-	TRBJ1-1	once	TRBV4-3	TGCGCCAGCAGCCCTGCGGACAGCTTGAACACTGAAGCTTTCTTT	CASSPADSLNTEAFF
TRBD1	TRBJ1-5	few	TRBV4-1	TGCGCCAGCAGCCAATGGGGGACAGGGATCAATCAGCCCCAGCATTTT	CASSQWGTGINQPQHF
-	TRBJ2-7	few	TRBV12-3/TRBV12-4	TGTGCCAGCAGTGTAGGCGGGGAGTACGAGCAGTACTTC	CASSVGGEYEQYF